These T cell receptor beta chains were read from a single sample in a study of patients and donors after allogeneic stem cell transplantation. TCRdb redid the calling of the RT-PCR reads with MiXCR, one entry per CDR3 protein. The table records about 400,000 distinct CDR3 sequences, around 15% of them present only once. Sequencing was performed on blood, either unsorted or a sorted T cell fraction (not recorded which). The receptors come from a human donor who was either an allogeneic HSCT recipient or a stem cell or donor lymphocyte infusion donor (not recorded which). It is not recorded whose cells these are; they may come from a transplant donor. Each CDR3 is given with its conserved first and last residue. Fields, in order: clone size, J gene, V gene, D gene, CDR3 DNA, CDR3 protein. A D gene is named only where the DNA matches it firmly. Only part of the rows carry a size: once, few, many, or a class if the clone is expanded.

-	TRBJ2-5	TRBV24-1	-	TGTGCCACCAGTGACAGGGTCAAAGAAGAGACCCAGTACTTC	CATSDRVKEETQYF
few	TRBJ1-1	TRBV11-2	-	TGTGCCAGCAGCTCGGGGGCTGTGGGATATGCGGAAGCTTTCTTT	CASSSGAVGYAEAFF
few	TRBJ2-5	TRBV4-3	-	TGCGCCAGCAGCCAACTTCTGGGCCCTCAAGAGACCCAGTACTTC	CASSQLLGPQETQYF
few	TRBJ2-5	TRBV6-1	-	TGTGCCAGCAGTACGGAGGGGGGATCGGGGAAGACCCAGTACTTC	CASSTEGGSGKTQYF
-	TRBJ2-5	TRBV7-2	TRBD2	TGTGCCAGCAGCCCCCCAGCGGGGTTGCGGGAGACCCAGTACTTC	CASSPPAGLRETQYF
few	TRBJ2-7	TRBV5-1	TRBD2	TGCGCCAGCAGCTTGGGAGCTAGCGGGAGTCCCTACGAGCAGTACTTC	CASSLGASGSPYEQYF
few	TRBJ2-1	TRBV7-9	TRBD1	TGTGCCAGCAGCGCGGACAGGGTGATCGATGAGCAGTTCTTC	CASSADRVIDEQFF
-	TRBJ1-1	TRBV30	TRBD1	TGTGCCTGGAGTGGGACAGGGATTGAAGCTTTCTTT	CAWSGTGIEAFF
many	TRBJ1-6	TRBV10-3	-	TGTGCCATCAGTGAGCGGGTTAGCTCCTATAATTCACCCCTCCACTTT	CAISERVSSYNSPLHF
few	TRBJ2-3	TRBV3-1	TRBD2	TGTGCCAGCAGTAGATCCGGGACTAGCGGGGGGGCCAGAGATACGCAGTATTTT	CASSRSGTSGGARDTQYF
-	TRBJ2-3	TRBV29-1	TRBD1	TGCAGCGTTGAATTATACGGGACAGGGGCCACATTCATGGATACGCAGTATTTT	CSVELYGTGATFMDTQYF
-	TRBJ2-3	TRBV12-3/TRBV12-4	TRBD1	TGTGCCAGCACCCGGGACAGGAGCACAGATACGCAGTATTTT	CASTRDRSTDTQYF
many	TRBJ2-7	TRBV12-3/TRBV12-4	-	TGTGCCAGCAGTTTATTTAAGGGGGCCTACGAGCAGTACTTC	CASSLFKGAYEQYF
few	TRBJ1-1	TRBV6-1	-	TGTGCCAGCAGATTTGGGGTTTGGGCGGACACTGAAGCTTTCTTT	CASRFGVWADTEAFF
few	TRBJ2-7	TRBV28	-	TGTGCCAGCAGCGGGGCGGGGCTCTACGAGCAGTACTTC	CASSGAGLYEQYF
-	TRBJ1-1	TRBV24-1	-	TGTGCCACCAGTGACCCGGGACGGCCTGAAGCTTTCTTT	CATSDPGRPEAFF
few	TRBJ2-1	TRBV11-2	TRBD2	TGTGCCAGCAGCTTAGCAGCGGGAGGGGTGGGCAATGAGCAGTTCTTC	CASSLAAGGVGNEQFF
few	TRBJ1-1	TRBV11-2	-	TGTGCCAGCAGCGCCGGGCCCCGCGGAAGGACTGAAGCTTTCTTT	CASSAGPRGRTEAFF
-	TRBJ1-3	TRBV20-1	TRBD1	TGCAGTGCTAGGGACAGGGGGGTCTCTGGAAACACCATATATTTT	CSARDRGVSGNTIYF
-	TRBJ2-1	TRBV20-1	TRBD2	TGCAGTGCTAGACGTGGGACTAGCGGACCAAATGAGCAGTTCTTC	CSARRGTSGPNEQFF